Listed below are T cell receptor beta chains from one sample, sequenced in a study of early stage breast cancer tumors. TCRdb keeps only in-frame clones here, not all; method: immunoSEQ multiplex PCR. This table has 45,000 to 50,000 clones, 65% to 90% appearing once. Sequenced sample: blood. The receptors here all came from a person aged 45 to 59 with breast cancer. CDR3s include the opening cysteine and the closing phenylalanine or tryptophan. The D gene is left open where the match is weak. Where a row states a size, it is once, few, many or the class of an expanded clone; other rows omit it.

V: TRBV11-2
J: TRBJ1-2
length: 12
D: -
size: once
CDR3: CASSSTGIGYTF
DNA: TGTGCCAGCAGCTCAACAGGGATCGGCTACACCTTC

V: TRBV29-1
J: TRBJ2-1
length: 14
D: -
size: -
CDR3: CSVSSGRSDNEQFF
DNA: TGCAGCGTGTCCTCGGGCCGTAGCGACAATGAGCAGTTCTTC

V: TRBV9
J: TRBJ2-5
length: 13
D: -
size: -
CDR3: CASSRGGGETQYF
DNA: TGTGCCAGCAGCAGGGGAGGGGGGGAGACCCAGTACTTC

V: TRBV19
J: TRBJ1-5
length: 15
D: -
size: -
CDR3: CASSIAGGSNQPQHF
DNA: TGTGCCAGTAGTATAGCGGGGGGGAGCAATCAGCCCCAGCATTTT

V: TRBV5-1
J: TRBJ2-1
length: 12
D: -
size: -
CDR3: CASSSLWNEQFF
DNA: TGCGCCAGCAGCTCTTTATGGAATGAGCAGTTCTTC

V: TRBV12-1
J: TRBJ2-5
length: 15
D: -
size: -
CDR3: CASSFSCLHEETQYF
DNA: TGTGCCAGCAGCTTTTCGTGTCTTCATGAAGAGACCCAGTACTTC

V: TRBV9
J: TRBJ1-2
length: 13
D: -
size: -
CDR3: CASSVAGAGGYTF
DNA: TGTGCCAGCAGCGTAGCAGGGGCGGGTGGCTACACCTTC

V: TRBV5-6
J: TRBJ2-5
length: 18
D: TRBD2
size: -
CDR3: CASSGISGGNRKRETQYF
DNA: TGTGCCAGCAGCGGGATTAGCGGGGGTAATCGGAAAAGAGAGACCCAGTACTTC

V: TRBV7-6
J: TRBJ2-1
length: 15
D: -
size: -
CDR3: CASSSRGESYNEQFF
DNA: TGTGCCAGCAGCAGCCGGGGAGAATCCTACAATGAGCAGTTCTTC

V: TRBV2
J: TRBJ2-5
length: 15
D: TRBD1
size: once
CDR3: CASSVERTGGETQYF
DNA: TGTGCCAGCAGTGTAGAGAGGACAGGGGGAGAGACCCAGTACTTC

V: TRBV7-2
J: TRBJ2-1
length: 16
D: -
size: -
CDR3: CASSLGGGGAYNEQFF
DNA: TGTGCCAGCAGCTTAGGAGGGGGGGGCGCCTACAATGAGCAGTTCTTC

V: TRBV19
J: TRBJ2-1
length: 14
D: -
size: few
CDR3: CASSRDAEYNEQFF
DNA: TGTGCCAGTAGCCGGGACGCGGAGTACAATGAGCAGTTCTTC

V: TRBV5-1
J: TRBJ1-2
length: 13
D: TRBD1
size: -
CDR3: CASSLQGTYGYTF
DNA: TGCGCCAGCAGCTTACAGGGGACCTATGGCTACACCTTC

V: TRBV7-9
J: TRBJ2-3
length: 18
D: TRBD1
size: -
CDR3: CASSLVWGQGGSTDTQYF
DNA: TGTGCCAGCAGCTTAGTTTGGGGACAGGGAGGCTCCACAGATACGCAGTATTTT

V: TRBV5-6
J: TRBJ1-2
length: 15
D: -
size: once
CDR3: CASSGRALGWRGYTF
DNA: TGTGCCAGCAGCGGCAGGGCCCTGGGTTGGAGAGGCTACACCTTC

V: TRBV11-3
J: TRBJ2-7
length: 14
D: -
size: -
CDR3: CASSLNGQYYEQYF
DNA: TGTGCCAGCAGCTTGAACGGACAGTACTACGAGCAGTACTTC

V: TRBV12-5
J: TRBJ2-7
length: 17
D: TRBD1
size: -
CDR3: CASGEIPGQGIPYEQYF
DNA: TGTGCTAGTGGTGAAATCCCGGGACAGGGGATACCCTACGAGCAGTACTTC

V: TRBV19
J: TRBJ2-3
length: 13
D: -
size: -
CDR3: CASGREWTDTQYF
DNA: TGTGCCAGTGGTCGGGAGTGGACAGATACGCAGTATTTT

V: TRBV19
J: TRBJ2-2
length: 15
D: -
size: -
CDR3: CASSIATTSPGELFF
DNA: TGTGCCAGTAGTATAGCGACGACCAGCCCCGGGGAGCTGTTTTTT

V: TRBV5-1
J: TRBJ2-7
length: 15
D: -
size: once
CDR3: CASSLAAGAAYEQYF
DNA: TGCGCCAGCAGCTTGGCAGCCGGAGCCGCCTACGAGCAGTACTTC

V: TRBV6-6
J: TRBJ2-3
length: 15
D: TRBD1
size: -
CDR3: CASTLGTGVEDTQYF
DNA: TGTGCCAGCACTTTAGGGACAGGGGTCGAAGATACGCAGTATTTT

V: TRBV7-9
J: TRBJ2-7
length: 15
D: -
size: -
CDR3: CASSLVGDGDYEQYF
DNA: TGTGCCAGCAGCTTAGTGGGGGATGGGGACTACGAGCAGTACTTC

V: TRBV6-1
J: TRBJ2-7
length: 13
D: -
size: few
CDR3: CASEDRAAYEQYF
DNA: TGTGCCAGCGAGGACAGAGCCGCCTACGAGCAGTACTTC

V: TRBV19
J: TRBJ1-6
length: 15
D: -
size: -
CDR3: CASSPRNTGSSPLHF
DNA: TGTGCCAGTAGTCCACGAAACACAGGGAGTTCACCCCTCCACTTT

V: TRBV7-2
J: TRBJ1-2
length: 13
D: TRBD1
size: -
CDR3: CASSLVGTGGSTF
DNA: TGTGCCAGCAGCTTAGTGGGCACAGGGGGGAGCACCTTC

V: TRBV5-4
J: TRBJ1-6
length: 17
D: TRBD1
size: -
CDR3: CASSLTTGGQLTSPLHF
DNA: TGTGCCAGCAGCTTGACGACAGGGGGCCAACTTACTTCACCCCTCCACTTT

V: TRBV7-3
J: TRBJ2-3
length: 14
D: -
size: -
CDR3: CASSQGLITDTQYF
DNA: TGTGCCAGCAGCCAAGGGCTTATCACAGATACGCAGTATTTT

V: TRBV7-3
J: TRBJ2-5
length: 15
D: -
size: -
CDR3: CASSWGRGGGETQYF
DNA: TGTGCCAGCAGCTGGGGGCGGGGAGGCGGAGAGACCCAGTACTTC

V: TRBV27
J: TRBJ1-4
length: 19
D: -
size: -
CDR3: CASSMTQTHVPGTNEKLFF
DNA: TGTGCCAGCAGTATGACTCAGACACACGTCCCCGGAACTAATGAAAAACTGTTTTTT

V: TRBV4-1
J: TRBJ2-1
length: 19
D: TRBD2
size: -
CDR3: CASSQDSASGNPFDNEQFF
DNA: TGCGCCAGCAGCCAAGATTCGGCTAGCGGGAACCCCTTCGACAATGAGCAGTTCTTC

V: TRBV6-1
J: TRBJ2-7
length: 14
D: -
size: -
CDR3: CASRLLRTNYEQYF
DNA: TGTGCCAGCAGATTACTCCGGACAAACTACGAGCAGTACTTC

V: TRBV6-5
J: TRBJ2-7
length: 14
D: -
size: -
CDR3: CASSPVREFYEQYF
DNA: TGTGCCAGCAGTCCCGTAAGGGAATTTTACGAGCAGTACTTC

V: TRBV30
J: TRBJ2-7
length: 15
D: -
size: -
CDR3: CAWSEWDRTSDEQYF
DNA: TGTGCCTGGAGCGAGTGGGACAGGACTAGTGACGAGCAGTACTTC

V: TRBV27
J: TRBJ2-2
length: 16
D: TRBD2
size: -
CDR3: CASSSLAGGKDGELFF
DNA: TGTGCCAGCAGTTCACTAGCGGGGGGAAAGGACGGGGAGCTGTTTTTT

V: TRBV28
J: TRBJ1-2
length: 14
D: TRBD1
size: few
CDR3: CASSAWADRGGYTF
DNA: TGTGCCAGCAGTGCATGGGCAGACAGGGGTGGCTACACCTTC

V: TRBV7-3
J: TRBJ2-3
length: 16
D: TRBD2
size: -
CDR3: CASSSRSGTSASRQYF
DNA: TGTGCCAGCAGCTCCCGATCCGGGACTAGTGCGTCGAGGCAGTATTTT

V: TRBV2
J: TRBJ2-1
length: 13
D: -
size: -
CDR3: CASTEGVADEQFF
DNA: TGTGCCAGCACAGAGGGAGTCGCAGATGAGCAGTTCTTC

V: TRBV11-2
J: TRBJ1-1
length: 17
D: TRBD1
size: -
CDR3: CASSLDRGGMVNTEAFF
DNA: TGTGCCAGCAGCTTGGACAGGGGGGGAATGGTGAACACTGAAGCTTTCTTT

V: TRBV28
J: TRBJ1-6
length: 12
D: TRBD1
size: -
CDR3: CATGGPDSPLHF
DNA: TGTGCCACAGGGGGCCCGGATTCACCCCTCCACTTT

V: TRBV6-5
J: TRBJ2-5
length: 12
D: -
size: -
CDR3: CASSADQETQYF
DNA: TGTGCCAGCAGTGCGGACCAAGAGACCCAGTACTTC

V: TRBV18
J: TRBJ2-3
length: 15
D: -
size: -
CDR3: CASSRNREGTDTQYF
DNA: TGTGCCAGCTCACGTAACAGGGAAGGCACAGATACGCAGTATTTT

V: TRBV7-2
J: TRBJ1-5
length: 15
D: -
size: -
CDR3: CASSIGGYSNQPQHF
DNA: TGTGCCAGCAGCATAGGGGGTTATAGCAATCAGCCCCAGCATTTT

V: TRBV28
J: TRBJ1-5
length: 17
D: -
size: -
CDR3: CASSLPPFGGGNQPQHF
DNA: TGTGCCAGCAGTCTGCCCCCGTTTGGCGGGGGCAATCAGCCCCAGCATTTT

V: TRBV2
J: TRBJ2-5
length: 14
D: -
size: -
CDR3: CASPGGKYQETQYF
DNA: TGTGCCAGCCCAGGGGGGAAGTACCAAGAGACCCAGTACTTC

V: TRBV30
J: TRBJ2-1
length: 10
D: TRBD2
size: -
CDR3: CAWSYGREFF
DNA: TGTGCCTGGAGTTACGGGAGGGAGTTCTTC

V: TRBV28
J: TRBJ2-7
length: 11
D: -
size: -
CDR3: CASSLGTGQYF
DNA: TGTGCCAGCAGCCTTGGGACGGGGCAGTACTTC

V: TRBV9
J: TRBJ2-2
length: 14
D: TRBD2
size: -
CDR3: CASSVSSGSGELFF
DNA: TGTGCCAGCAGCGTTTCGAGCGGGAGCGGGGAGCTGTTTTTT

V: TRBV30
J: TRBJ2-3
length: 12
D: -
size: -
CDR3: CAWSVNTDTQYF
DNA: TGTGCCTGGAGTGTCAACACAGATACGCAGTATTTT

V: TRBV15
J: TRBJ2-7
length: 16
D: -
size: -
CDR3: CATSKGHRTSSYEQYF
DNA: TGTGCCACCAGCAAGGGACATCGGACCAGCTCCTACGAGCAGTACTTC

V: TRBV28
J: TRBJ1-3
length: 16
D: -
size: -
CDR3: CASSLRGTFLGNTIYF
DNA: TGTGCCAGCAGTTTACGAGGCACCTTTTTGGGAAACACCATATATTTT

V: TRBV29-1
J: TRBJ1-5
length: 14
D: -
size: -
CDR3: CSVEDTASNQPQHF
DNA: TGCAGCGTTGAAGATACCGCTAGCAATCAGCCCCAGCATTTT

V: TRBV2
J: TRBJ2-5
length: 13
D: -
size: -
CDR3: CASSSGIQETQYF
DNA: TGTGCCAGCAGTTCAGGGATCCAAGAGACCCAGTACTTC

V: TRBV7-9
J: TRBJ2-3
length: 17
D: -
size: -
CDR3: CASSLSHMGPRTDTQYF
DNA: TGTGCCAGCAGCTTATCCCATATGGGGCCACGCACAGATACGCAGTATTTT